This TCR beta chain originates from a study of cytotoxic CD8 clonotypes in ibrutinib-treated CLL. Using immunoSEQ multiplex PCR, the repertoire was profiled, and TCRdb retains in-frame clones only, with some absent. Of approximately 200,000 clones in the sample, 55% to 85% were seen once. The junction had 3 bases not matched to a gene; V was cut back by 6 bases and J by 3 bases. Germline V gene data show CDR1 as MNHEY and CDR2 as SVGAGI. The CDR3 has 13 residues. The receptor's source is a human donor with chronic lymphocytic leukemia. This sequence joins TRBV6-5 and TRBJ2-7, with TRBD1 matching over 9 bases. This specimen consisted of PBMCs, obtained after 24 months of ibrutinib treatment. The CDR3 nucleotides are TGTGCCAGCAGGGCGGGACAGGGCTACGAGCAGTACTTC. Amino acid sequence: CASRAGQGYEQYF.